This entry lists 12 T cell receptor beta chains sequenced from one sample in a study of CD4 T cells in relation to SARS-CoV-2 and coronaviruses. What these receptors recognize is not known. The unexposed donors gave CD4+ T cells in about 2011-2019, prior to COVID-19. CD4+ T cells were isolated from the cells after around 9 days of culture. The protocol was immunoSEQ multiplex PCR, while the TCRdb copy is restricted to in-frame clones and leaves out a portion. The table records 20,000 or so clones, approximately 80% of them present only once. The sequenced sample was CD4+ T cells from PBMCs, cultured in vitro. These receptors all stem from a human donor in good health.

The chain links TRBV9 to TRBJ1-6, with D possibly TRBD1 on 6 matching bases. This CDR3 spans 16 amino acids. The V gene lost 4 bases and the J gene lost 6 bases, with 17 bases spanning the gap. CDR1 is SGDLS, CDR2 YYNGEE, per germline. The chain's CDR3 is CASSPGNRASNSPLHF. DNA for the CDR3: TGTGCCAGCAGCCCGGGGAACAGGGCAAGTAATTCACCCCTCCACTTT.

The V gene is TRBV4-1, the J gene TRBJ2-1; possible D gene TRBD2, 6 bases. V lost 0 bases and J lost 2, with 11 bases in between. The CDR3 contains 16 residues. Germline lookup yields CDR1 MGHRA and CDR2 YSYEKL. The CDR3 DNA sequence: TGCGCCAGCAGCCAAGACCTCGGAGGGACCTACAATGAGCAGTTCTTC. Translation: CASSQDLGGTYNEQFF.

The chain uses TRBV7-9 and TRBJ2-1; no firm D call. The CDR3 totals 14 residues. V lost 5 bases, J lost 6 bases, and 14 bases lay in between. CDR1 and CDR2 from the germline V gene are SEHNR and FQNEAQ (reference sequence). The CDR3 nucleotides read TGTGCCAGCAGCCCCATGGCAGCTAGCAATGAGCAGTTCTTC. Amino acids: CASSPMAASNEQFF.

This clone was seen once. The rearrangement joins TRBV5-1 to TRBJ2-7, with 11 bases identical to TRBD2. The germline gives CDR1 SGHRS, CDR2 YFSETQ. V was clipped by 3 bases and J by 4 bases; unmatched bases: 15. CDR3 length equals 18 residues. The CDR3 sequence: CASSWAALAGDISYEQYF. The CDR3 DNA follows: TGCGCCAGCAGCTGGGCGGCACTAGCGGGAGACATCTCTTACGAGCAGTACTTC. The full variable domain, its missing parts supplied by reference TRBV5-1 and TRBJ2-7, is KAGVTQTPRYLIKTRGQQVTLSCSPISGHRSVSWYQQTPGQGLQFLFEYFSETQRNKGNFPGRFSGRQFSNSRSEMNVSTLELGDSALYLCASSWAALAGDISYEQYFGPGTRLTVT.

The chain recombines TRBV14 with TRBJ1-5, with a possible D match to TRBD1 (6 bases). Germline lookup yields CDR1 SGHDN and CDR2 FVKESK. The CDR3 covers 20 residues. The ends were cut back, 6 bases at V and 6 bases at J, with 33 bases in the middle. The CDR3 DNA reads TGTGCCAGCAGTCCAATGGAGTTTACATTGAGGGGGGGTGTCGTTCAGCCCCAGCATTTT. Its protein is CASSPMEFTLRGGVVQPQHF. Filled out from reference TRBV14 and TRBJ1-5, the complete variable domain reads EAGVTQFPSHSVIEKGQTVTLRCDPISGHDNLYWYRRVMGKEIKFLLHFVKESKQDESGMPNNRFLAERTGGTYSTLKVQPAELEDSGVYFCASSPMEFTLRGGVVQPQHFGDGTRLSIL.

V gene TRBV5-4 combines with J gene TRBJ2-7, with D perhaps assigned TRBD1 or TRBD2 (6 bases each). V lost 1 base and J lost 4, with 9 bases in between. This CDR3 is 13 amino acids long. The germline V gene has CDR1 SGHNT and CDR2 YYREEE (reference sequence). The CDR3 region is CASSLRGEYEQYF. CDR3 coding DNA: TGTGCCAGCAGCTTGAGGGGGGAGTACGAGCAGTACTTC. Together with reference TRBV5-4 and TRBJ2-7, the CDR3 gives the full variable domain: ETGVTQSPTHLIKTRGQQVTLRCSSQSGHNTVSWYQQALGQGPQFIFQYYREEENGRGNFPPRFSGLQFPNYSSELNVNALELDDSALYLCASSLRGEYEQYFGPGTRLTVT.

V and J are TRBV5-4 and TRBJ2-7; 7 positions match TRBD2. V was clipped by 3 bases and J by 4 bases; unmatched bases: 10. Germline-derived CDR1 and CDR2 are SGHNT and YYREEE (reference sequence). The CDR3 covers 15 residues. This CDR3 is CASSSSGGYGYEQYF. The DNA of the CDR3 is TGTGCCAGCAGCTCCTCGGGGGGTTATGGGTACGAGCAGTACTTC.

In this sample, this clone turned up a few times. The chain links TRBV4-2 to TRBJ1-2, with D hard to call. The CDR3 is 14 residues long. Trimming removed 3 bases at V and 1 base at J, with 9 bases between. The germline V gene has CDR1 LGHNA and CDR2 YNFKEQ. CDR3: CASSQAEGNYGYTF. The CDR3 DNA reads TGTGCCAGCAGCCAGGCGGAGGGTAACTATGGCTACACCTTC.

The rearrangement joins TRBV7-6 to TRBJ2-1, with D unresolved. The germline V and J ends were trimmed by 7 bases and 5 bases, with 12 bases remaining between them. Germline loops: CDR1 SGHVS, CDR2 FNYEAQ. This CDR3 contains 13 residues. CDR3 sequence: CASKKIGDNEQFF. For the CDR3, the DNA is TGTGCCAGCAAAAAGATTGGGGACAATGAGCAGTTCTTC.

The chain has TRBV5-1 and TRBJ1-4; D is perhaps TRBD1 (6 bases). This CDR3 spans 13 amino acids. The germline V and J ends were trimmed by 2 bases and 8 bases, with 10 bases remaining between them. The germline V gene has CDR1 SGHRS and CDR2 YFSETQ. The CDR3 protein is CASSFAGEEKLFF. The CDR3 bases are TGCGCCAGCAGCTTCGCAGGGGAAGAAAAACTGTTTTTT.

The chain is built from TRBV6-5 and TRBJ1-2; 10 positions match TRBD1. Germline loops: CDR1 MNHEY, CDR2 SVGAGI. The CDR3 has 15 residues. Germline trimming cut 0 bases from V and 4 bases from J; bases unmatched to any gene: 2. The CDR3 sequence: CASSYSTGGGYGYTF. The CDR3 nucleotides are TGTGCCAGCAGTTACTCGACAGGGGGCGGCTATGGCTACACCTTC.

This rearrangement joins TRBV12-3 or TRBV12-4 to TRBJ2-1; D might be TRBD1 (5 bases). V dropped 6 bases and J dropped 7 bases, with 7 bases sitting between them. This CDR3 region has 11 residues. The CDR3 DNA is TGTGCCAGCAGCAACAGGAATGAGCAGTTCTTC. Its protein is CASSNRNEQFF.